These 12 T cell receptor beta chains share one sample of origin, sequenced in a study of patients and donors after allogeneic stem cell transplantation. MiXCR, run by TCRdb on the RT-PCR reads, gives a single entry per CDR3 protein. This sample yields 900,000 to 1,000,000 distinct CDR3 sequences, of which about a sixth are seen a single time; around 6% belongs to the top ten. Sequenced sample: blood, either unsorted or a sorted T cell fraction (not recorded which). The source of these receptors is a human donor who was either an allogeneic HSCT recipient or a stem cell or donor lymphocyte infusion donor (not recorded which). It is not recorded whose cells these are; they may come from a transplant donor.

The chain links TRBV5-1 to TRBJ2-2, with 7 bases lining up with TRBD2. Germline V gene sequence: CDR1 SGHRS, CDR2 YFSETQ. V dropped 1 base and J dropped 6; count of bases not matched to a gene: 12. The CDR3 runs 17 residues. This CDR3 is CASSLKLGGSNAGELFF. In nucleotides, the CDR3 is TGCGCCAGCAGCTTGAAACTGGGGGGGAGTAACGCCGGGGAGCTGTTTTTT.

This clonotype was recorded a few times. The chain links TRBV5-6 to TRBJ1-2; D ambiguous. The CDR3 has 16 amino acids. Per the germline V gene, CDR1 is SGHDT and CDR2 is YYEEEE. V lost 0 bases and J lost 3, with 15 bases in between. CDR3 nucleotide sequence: TGTGCCAGCAGCTTGGCCGTGAGGGTTCGGGACTATGGCTACACCTTC. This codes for CASSLAVRVRDYGYTF.

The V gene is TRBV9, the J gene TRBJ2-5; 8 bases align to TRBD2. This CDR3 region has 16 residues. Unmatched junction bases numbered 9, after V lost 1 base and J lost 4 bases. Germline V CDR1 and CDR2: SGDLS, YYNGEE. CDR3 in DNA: TGTGCCAGCAGCGTAACGGTAGGCGGGGGGAGAGAGACCCAGTACTTC. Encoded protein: CASSVTVGGGRETQYF.

The CDR3 DNA reads TGTGCCATCAGAAGGGATGGGGCCACGAACACTGAAGCTTTCTTT. Amino acids: CAIRRDGATNTEAFF. The chain has TRBV10-3 and TRBJ1-1, with D perhaps matching TRBD1 (5 bases). V shed 6 bases and J shed 1 base, with 15 bases lying between them. The CDR3 covers 15 residues. Germline V gene data show CDR1 as ENHRY and CDR2 as SYGVKD.

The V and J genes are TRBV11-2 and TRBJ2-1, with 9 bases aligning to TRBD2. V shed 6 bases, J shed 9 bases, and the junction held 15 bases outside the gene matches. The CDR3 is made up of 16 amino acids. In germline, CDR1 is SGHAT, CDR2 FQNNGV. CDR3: CASSPITGSSGIEQFF. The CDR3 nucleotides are TGTGCCAGCAGTCCCATCACCGGGTCTAGCGGGATTGAGCAGTTCTTC.

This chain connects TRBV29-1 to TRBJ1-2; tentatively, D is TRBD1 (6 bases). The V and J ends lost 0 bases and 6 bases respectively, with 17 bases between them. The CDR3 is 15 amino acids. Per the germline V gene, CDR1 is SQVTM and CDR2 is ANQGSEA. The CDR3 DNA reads TGCAGCGTTGAAGATCGATGGGGGGCGCTCGATGGCTACACCTTC. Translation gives CSVEDRWGALDGYTF.

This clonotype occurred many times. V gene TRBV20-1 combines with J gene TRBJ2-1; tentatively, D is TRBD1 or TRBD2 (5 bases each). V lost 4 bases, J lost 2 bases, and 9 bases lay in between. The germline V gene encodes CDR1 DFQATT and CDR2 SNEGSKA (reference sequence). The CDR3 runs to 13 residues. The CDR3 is CSATEGTYNEQFF. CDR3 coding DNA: TGCAGTGCTACAGAGGGGACCTACAATGAGCAGTTCTTC.

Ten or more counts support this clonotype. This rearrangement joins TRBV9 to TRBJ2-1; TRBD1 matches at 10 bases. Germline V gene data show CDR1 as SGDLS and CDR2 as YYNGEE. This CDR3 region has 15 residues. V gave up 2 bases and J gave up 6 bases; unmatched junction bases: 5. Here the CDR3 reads CASSVWDRGSNEQFF. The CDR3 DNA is TGTGCCAGCAGCGTTTGGGACAGGGGCTCCAATGAGCAGTTCTTC.

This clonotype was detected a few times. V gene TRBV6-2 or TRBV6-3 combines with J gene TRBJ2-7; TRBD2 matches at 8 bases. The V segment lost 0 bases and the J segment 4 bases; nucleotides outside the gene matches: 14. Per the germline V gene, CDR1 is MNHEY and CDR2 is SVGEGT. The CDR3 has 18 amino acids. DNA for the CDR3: TGTGCCAGCAGTTACTCGATCTCGGAGAGGGCTAGCGGGTACGAGCAGTACTTC. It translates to CASSYSISERASGYEQYF.

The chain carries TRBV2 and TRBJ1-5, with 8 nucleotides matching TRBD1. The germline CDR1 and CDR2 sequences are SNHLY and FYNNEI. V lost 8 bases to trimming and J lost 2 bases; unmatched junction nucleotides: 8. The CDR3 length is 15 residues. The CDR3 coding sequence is TGTGCCAGCGCCAGTGAGGACAGGGGCAATCAGCCCCAGCATTTT. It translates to CASASEDRGNQPQHF.

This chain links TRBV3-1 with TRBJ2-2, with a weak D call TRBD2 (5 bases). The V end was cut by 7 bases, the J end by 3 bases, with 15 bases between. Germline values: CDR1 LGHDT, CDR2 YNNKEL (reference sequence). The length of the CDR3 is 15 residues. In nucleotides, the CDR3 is TGTGCCAGCATGAGGGCCGACCATTACACCGGGGAGCTGTTTTTT. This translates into CASMRADHYTGELFF. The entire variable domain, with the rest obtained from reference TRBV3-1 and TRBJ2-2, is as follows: DTAVSQTPKYLVTQMGNDKSIKCEQNLGHDTMYWYKQDSKKFLKIMFSYNNKELIINETVPNRFSPKSPDKAHLNLHINSLELGDSAVYFCASMRADHYTGELFFGEGSRLTVL.

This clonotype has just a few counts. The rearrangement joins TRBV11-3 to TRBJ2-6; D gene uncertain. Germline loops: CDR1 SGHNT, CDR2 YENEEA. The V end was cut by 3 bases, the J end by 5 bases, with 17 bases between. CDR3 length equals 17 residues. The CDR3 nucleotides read TGTGCCAGCAGCTTCTCAACTGCCCAAAGTAGGGCCAACGTCCTGACTTTC. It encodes CASSFSTAQSRANVLTF.